This TCR beta chain was recovered during a study of blood T cell repertoires in COVID-19. The CDR3 is 14 amino acids. V shed 4 bases and J 2 bases; nucleotides not matched to a gene: 2. Germline assignment: CDR1 LNHDA and CDR2 SQIVND (reference sequence). Worth noting for this clone: At the DNA level, this CDR3 is encoded by other sequences in the same sample as well.

Produced via immunoSEQ multiplex PCR; TCRdb's table is partial and in-frame only. The sample lists fewer than 110,000 clones; approximately 81% were seen once. The sequence derives from a human donor in a cohort sampled during active COVID-19. Sequenced input: peripheral blood. J is TRBJ2-3 and V is TRBV19, with 8 bases matching TRBD1. The CDR3 nucleotides read TGTGCCAGTAGTAGGACAGGGATCACAGATACGCAGTATTTT. Translation gives CASSRTGITDTQYF.